This T cell receptor beta chain appears in the sequencing data of a study of blood T cell repertoires in COVID-19 (dated by TCRdb to about 2020). As for the study more broadly: The collaborator samples originated in the United States, Italy and Spain and spanned the acute and convalescent phases of COVID-19. The material from the prospective study consisted of cDNA or gDNA derived from T cells, B-cell-depleted T cells, or PBMCs. The dataset comprised deeply sampled blood TCRbeta repertoires from subjects exposed to, actively infected with, or recovered from COVID-19. The repertoires were released in a freely available public database intended as a resource for research on the immune response to SARS-CoV-2. Samples were obtained from the ongoing ImmuneRACE study (first 160 participants) and from about 1,300 subjects provided by 6 global collaborators. Sample metadata almost always included a de-identified subject ID, COVID-19 status, age in years and sex. HLA class I and class II types, where available, came from metadata supplied by the sample provider rather than from assay-based typing. The investigation overall reported the following: How much clinical and demographic metadata was included differed by source and by participant, and the metadata was provided uncurated.

Ends trimmed: V by 1 base, J by 6 bases; bases unmatched to a gene: 3. According to the germline V gene, CDR1 reads LGHNT and CDR2 reads FRNRAP. Reading from cysteine to phenylalanine, the CDR3 counts 15 amino acids. Only the CDR3 region is kept as DNA, spanning 45 bases read in frame from base 1. Remarks on this clone: Its antigen is not yet known. Qualities for individual bases were not recorded, and no much larger clone is one base off.

TCRbeta CDR3 regions were amplified from genomic DNA by means of the immunoSEQ Assay, a bias-controlled multiplex PCR. In the authors' own workflow: The number of nucleated cells in each sample was estimated from the amplification of reference gene primers within the assay. To quantify the absolute abundance of each unique TCRbeta CDR3 rearrangement, sequence reads were collapsed and filtered. For each sample, productive Simpson clonality was calculated as the square root of Simpson's diversity index across productive rearrangements. TCRdb stores this immuneACCESS table with in-frame sequences only. Part of the clones is absent; in the studies checked, under half of the shortfall reflects unresolved V genes, and no reason is known for the rest. V, J and clone size are taken as reported in that table, and D and trimming were inferred from the DNA itself. The sample yields over 40,000 clones; around nine tenths were counted once. The ten top clones hold about 10% of the sample.

Each collaborating institution followed its own protocols to collect whole blood in K2EDTA tubes. For TCRbeta analysis, collaborators shipped samples as frozen whole blood, isolated PBMCs, or DNA extracted from either of those sample types. Material: peripheral blood. The chain links TRBV12-5 with TRBJ1-6, and 7 bases in between align with TRBD1. The receptor was isolated from an elderly woman with acute or convalescent COVID-19. This receptor has the CDR3 CASGLEQGSNSPLHF. The sequence in DNA is TGTGCTAGTGGTTTGGAACAGGGGAGTAATTCACCCCTCCACTTT.